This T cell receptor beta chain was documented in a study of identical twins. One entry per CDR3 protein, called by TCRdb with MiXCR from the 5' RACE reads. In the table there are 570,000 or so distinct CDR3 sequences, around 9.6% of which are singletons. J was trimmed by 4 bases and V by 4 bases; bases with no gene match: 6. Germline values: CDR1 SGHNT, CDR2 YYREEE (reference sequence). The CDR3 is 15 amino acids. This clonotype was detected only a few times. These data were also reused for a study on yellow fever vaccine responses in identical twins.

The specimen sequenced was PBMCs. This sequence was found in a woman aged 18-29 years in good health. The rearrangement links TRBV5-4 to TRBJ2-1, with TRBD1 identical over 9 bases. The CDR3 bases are TGTGCCAGCAGCCGGACAGGGGTACTTTACAATGAGCAGTTCTTC. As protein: CASSRTGVLYNEQFF. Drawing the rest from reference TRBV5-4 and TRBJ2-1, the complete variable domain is ETGVTQSPTHLIKTRGQQVTLRCSSQSGHNTVSWYQQALGQGPQFIFQYYREEENGRGNFPPRFSGLQFPNYSSELNVNALELDDSALYLCASSRTGVLYNEQFFGPGTRLTVL.